This TCR beta chain was sequenced for a study of regulatory T cells in long-lasting Graves disease. Trimming took off 2 bases at V and 4 bases at J, with 11 bases between the two ends. The CDR3 runs to 15 residues. Relying on iRepertoire HTBI primers and Arm-PCR of CDR3 regions, the team built TCR beta libraries. TCRdb re-called the multiplex PCR reads through MiXCR, storing one row per CDR3 protein. The table shows around 400,000 distinct CDR3 sequences, with over 12% occurring only once. The time point is: newly diagnosed GD, antithyroid drugs for less than 3 months. There was RNA extracted from PBMCs, and the TCR library was made from it. The data also belong to a second study, concerning T cells in Graves' hyperthyroidism and ophthalmopathy.

The sample in question was peripheral blood mononuclear cells (PBMCs), obtained at new diagnosis, from a patient treated with antithyroid drugs. This clonotype was obtained from a woman aged 40 to 49 with Graves disease. This rearrangement joins TRBV12-3 or TRBV12-4 to TRBJ2-2, with D perhaps assigned TRBD1 or TRBD2 (6 bases each). The CDR3 here is CASSLRGAGTGELFF. The CDR3 nucleotides read TGTGCCAGCAGTTTAAGGGGGGCGGGCACCGGGGAGCTGTTTTTT.